A single sample gave rise to the 6 T cell receptor beta chains below, sequenced in a study of OX40 agonist ivuxolimab in advanced cancers. Assay used: immunoSEQ multiplex PCR; TCRdb lists only in-frame clones, some missing. The sample gives 90,000 to 100,000 clones, roughly nine tenths of which show up once; about 0.82% is in the top ten. The sample in question was CD4+ or CD8+ T cells sorted from blood, obtained in a trial of the OX40 agonist ivuxolimab. Receptor source: an adult with an advanced solid tumor such as melanoma, head and neck, liver or kidney cancer.

This chain joins TRBV29-1 and TRBJ2-1; 9 bases are shared with TRBD2. Germline V lookup: CDR1 SQVTM, CDR2 ANQGSEA. J gave up 7 bases and V 4 bases, and 14 bases lay outside the gene matches. This CDR3 has 16 amino acids. CDR3 nucleotide sequence: TGCAGCGTTGTTGATAGCGGGAGCAGAACGGGGAATGAGCAGTTCTTC. It encodes CSVVDSGSRTGNEQFF.

This clone came up a few times. V is TRBV6-6 and J is TRBJ1-2; D uncertain. This CDR3 is built from 15 residues. The germline V and J ends were trimmed by 0 bases and 4 bases, with 12 bases remaining between them. Germline-derived CDR1 and CDR2 are MNHNY and SVGAGI (reference sequence). The CDR3 bases are TGTGCCAGCAGTTACTCGACATGGATTCGCTATGGCTACACCTTC. This codes for CASSYSTWIRYGYTF.

The J gene is TRBJ2-7, the V gene TRBV14, with D tentatively TRBD2 (6 bases). Germline V gene data show CDR1 as SGHDN and CDR2 as FVKESK. V lost 4 bases to trimming and J lost 1 base, with 14 bases between them. CDR3 length: 15 amino acids. The CDR3 DNA sequence: TGTGCCAGCAGCCTCTTCGGGGGACGGTCCTACGAGCAGTACTTC. The encoded protein is CASSLFGGRSYEQYF.

This sequence joins TRBV14 and TRBJ2-3, with TRBD2 identical over 10 bases. The CDR3 runs to 16 residues. CDR1 SGHDN and CDR2 FVKESK come from the germline V gene. The V segment lost 1 base and the J segment 3 bases; nucleotides outside the gene matches: 4. The CDR3 DNA is TGTGCCAGCAGCCAAGGTCTAGCGGGAGTAACAGATACGCAGTATTTT. Its translation: CASSQGLAGVTDTQYF.

The chain is built from TRBV4-1 and TRBJ2-2; D might be TRBD2 (6 bases). Trimming pared 3 bases from V and 3 bases from J, leaving 14 bases between. In germline, CDR1 is MGHRA, CDR2 YSYEKL. The CDR3 spans 16 residues. CDR3 residues: CASSHLTQRDTGELFF. CDR3 DNA sequence: TGCGCCAGCAGCCACCTAACCCAGCGGGACACCGGGGAGCTGTTTTTT.

The chain joins TRBV6-1 to TRBJ1-1; 9 nucleotides agree with TRBD1. Germline CDR1 is MNHNS and CDR2 is SASEGT. This CDR3 region has 14 residues. Trimming at V came to 6 bases and at J to 5 bases, leaving 7 bases not matched to a gene. This chain's CDR3 is CASRLQTGGTEAFF. The CDR3 nucleotides read TGTGCCAGCAGACTCCAGACAGGGGGGACTGAAGCTTTCTTT.